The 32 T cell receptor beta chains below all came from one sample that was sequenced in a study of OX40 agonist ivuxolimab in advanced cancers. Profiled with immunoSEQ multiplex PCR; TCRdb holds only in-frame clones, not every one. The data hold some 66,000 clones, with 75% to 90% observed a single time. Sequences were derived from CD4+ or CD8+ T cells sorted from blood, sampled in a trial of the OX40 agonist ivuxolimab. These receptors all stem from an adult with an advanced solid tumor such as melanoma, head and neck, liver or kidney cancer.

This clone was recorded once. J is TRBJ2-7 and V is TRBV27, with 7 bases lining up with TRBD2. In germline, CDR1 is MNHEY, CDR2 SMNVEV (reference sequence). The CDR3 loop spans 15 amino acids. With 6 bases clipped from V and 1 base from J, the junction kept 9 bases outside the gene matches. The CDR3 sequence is CASRATGGTSYEQYF. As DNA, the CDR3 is TGTGCCAGCAGAGCGACGGGAGGCACATCCTACGAGCAGTACTTC.

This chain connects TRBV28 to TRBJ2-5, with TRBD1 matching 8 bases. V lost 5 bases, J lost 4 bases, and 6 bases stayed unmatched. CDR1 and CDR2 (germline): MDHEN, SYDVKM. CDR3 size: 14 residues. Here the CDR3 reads CASSPLGQGETQYF. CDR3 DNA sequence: TGTGCCAGCAGTCCCCTCGGACAGGGAGAGACCCAGTACTTC.

The CDR3, as DNA: TGCGCCAGCAGCCCCCTACGAGTTGGGACGAACACTGAAGCTTTCTTT. Translation gives CASSPLRVGTNTEAFF. The V and J genes are TRBV4-1 and TRBJ1-1; D perhaps matches TRBD1 (5 bases). The CDR3 is 16 residues long. Trimming left V 4 bases short and J 1 base short, with 16 bases between. Germline V gene sequence: CDR1 MGHRA, CDR2 YSYEKL.

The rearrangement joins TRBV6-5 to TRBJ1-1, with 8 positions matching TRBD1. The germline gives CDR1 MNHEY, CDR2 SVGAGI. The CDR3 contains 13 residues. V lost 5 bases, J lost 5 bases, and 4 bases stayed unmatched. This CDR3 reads CASSEQGVTEAFF. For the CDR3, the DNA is TGTGCCAGCAGTGAACAGGGGGTGACTGAAGCTTTCTTT.

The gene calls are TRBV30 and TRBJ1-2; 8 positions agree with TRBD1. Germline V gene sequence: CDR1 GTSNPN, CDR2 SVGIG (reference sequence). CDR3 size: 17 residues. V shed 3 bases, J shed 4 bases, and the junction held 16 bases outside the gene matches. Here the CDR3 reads CAWSNPGAGQEVYGYTF. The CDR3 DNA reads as TGTGCCTGGAGCAATCCCGGGGCGGGACAGGAAGTCTATGGCTACACCTTC.

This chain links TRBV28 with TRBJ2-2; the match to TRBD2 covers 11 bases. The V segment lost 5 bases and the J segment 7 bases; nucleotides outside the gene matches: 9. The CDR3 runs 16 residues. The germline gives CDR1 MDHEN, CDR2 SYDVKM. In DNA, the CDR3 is TGTGCCAGCAGTACTGTTAGCGGGAGGGCCCACGGGGAGCTGTTTTTT. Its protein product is CASSTVSGRAHGELFF.

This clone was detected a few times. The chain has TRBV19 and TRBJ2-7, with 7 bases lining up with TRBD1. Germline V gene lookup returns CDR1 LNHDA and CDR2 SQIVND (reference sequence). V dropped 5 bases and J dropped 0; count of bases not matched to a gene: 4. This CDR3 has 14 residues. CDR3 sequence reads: CASSDRVISYEQYF. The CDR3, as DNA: TGTGCCAGTAGTGACAGGGTCATCTCCTACGAGCAGTACTTC.

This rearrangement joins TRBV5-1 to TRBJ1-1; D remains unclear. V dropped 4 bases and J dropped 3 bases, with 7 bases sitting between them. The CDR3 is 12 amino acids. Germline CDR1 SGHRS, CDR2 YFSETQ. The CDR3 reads CASSQKDTEAFF. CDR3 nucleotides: TGCGCCAGCAGCCAGAAGGACACTGAAGCTTTCTTT. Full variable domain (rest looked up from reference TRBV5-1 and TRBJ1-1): KAGVTQTPRYLIKTRGQQVTLSCSPISGHRSVSWYQQTPGQGLQFLFEYFSETQRNKGNFPGRFSGRQFSNSRSEMNVSTLELGDSALYLCASSQKDTEAFFGQGTRLTVV.

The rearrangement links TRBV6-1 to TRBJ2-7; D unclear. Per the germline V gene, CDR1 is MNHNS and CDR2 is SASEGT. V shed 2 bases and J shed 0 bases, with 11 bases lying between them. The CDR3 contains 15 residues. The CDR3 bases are TGTGCCAGCAGTGAACGAGGCAGCTTCTCCTACGAGCAGTACTTC. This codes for CASSERGSFSYEQYF.

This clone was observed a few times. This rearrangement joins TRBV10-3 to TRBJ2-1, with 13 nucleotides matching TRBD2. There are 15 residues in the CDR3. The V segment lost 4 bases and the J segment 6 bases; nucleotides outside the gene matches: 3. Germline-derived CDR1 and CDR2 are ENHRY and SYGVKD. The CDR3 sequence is CAISGTSGSANEQFF. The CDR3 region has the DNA TGTGCCATCAGTGGGACTAGCGGGAGTGCCAATGAGCAGTTCTTC.

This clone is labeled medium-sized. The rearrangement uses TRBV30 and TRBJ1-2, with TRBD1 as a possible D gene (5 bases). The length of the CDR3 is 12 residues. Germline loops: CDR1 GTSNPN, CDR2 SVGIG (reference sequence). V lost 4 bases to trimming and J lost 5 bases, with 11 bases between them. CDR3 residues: CAWKDTQYGYTF. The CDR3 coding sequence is TGTGCCTGGAAGGACACGCAATATGGCTACACCTTC.

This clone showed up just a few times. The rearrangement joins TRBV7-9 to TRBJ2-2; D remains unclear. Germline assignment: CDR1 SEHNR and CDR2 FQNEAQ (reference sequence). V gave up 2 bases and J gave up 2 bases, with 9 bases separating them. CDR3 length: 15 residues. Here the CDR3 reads CASSLTAINTGELFF. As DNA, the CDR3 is TGTGCCAGCAGCTTAACGGCGATCAACACCGGGGAGCTGTTTTTT. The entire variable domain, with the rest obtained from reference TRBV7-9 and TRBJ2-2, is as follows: DTGVSQNPRHKITKRGQNVTFRCDPISEHNRLYWYRQTLGQGPEFLTYFQNEAQLEKSRLLSDRFSAERPKGSFSTLEIQRTEQGDSAMYLCASSLTAINTGELFFGEGSRLTVL.

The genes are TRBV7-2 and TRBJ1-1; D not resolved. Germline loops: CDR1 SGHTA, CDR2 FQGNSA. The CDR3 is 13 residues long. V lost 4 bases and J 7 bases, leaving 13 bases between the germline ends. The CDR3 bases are TGTGCCAGCAGCTCGGCCGGACGGATTGAAGCTTTCTTT. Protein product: CASSSAGRIEAFF.

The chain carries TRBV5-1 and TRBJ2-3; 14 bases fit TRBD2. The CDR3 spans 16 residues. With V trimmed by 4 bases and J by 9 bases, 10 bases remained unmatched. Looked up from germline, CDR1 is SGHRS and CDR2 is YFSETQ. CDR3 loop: CASSRPGLAGVATQYF. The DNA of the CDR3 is TGCGCCAGCAGCCGGCCGGGACTAGCGGGAGTGGCCACGCAGTATTTT.

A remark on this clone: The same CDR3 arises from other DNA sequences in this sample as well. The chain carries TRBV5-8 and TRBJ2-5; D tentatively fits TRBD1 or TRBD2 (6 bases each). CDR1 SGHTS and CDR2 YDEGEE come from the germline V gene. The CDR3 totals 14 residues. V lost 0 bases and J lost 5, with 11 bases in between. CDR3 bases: TGTGCCAGCAGCTTGGAGGGGGGTTGGGAGACCCAGTACTTC. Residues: CASSLEGGWETQYF.

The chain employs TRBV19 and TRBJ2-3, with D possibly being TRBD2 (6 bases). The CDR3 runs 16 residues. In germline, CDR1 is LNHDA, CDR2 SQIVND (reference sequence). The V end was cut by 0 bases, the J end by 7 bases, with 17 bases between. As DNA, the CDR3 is TGTGCCAGTAGTATAGAGGAGGGGAAGGGCCGAAATACGCAGTATTTT. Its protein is CASSIEEGKGRNTQYF.

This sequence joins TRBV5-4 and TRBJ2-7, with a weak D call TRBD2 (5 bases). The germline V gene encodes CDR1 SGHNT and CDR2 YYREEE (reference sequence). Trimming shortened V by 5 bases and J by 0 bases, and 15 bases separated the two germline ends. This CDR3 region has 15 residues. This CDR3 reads CASRLRTESSYEQYF. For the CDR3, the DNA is TGTGCCAGCAGGCTTCGGACTGAAAGCTCCTACGAGCAGTACTTC.

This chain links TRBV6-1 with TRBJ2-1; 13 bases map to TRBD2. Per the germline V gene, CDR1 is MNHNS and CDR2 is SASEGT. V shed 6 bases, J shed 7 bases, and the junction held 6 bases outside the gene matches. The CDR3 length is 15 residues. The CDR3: CASRVLAGGQNEQFF. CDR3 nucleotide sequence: TGTGCCAGCAGGGTACTAGCGGGAGGGCAAAATGAGCAGTTCTTC.

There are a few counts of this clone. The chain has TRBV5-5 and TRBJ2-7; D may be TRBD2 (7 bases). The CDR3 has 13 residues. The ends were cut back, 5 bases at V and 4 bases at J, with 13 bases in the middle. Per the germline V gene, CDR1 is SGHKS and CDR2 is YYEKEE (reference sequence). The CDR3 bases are TGTGCCAGCAGGAGGGGGGGCACTTACGAGCAGTACTTC. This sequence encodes CASRRGGTYEQYF.

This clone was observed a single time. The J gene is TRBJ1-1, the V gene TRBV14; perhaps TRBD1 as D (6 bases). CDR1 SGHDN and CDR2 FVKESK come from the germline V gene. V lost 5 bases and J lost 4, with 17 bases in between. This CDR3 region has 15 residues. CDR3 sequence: CASSVLQGKSTEAFF. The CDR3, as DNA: TGTGCCAGCAGCGTCTTACAGGGAAAGTCCACTGAAGCTTTCTTT.

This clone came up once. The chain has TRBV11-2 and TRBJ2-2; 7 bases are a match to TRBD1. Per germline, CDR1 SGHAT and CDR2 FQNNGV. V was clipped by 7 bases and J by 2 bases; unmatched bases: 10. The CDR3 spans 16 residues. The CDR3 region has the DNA TGTGCCAGCATCAACACGTACAGGGGAAACACCGGGGAGCTGTTTTTT. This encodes CASINTYRGNTGELFF.

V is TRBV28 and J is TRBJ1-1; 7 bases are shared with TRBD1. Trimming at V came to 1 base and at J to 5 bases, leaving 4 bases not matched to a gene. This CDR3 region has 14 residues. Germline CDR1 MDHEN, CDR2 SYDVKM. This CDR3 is CASSLSGDRTEAFF. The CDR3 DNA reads TGTGCCAGCAGTTTATCTGGGGACAGAACTGAAGCTTTCTTT.

CDR3 in amino acids: CASSLDRGREKLFF. The CDR3 nucleotides read TGTGCCAGCAGTTTAGACAGGGGAAGGGAAAAACTGTTTTTT. J is TRBJ1-4 and V is TRBV28, with 8 bases fitting TRBD1. V lost 2 bases to trimming and J lost 8 bases; unmatched junction nucleotides: 4. The V gene's germline CDR1 is MDHEN and CDR2 SYDVKM. CDR3 size: 14 residues.

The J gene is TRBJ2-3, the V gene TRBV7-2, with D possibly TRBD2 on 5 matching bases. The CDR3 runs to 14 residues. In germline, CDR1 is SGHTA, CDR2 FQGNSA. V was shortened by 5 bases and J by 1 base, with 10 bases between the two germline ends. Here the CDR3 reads CASSPTLGTDTQYF. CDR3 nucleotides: TGTGCCAGCAGCCCCACACTAGGCACAGATACGCAGTATTTT.

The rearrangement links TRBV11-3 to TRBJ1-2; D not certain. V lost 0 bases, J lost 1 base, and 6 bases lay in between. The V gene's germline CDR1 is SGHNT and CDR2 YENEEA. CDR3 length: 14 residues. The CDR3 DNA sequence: TGTGCCAGCAGCTTAGACGGTATTAACTATGGCTACACCTTC. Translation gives CASSLDGINYGYTF. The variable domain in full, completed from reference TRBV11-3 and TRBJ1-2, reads EAGVVQSPRYKIIEKKQPVAFWCNPISGHNTLYWYLQNLGQGPELLIRYENEEAVDDSQLPKDRFSAERLKGVDSTLKIQPAELGDSAVYLCASSLDGINYGYTFGSGTRLTVV.

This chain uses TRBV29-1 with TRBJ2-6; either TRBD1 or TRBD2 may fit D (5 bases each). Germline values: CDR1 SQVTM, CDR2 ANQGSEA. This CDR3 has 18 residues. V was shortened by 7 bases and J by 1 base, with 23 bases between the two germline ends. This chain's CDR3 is CSEMLGQGANSGANVLTF. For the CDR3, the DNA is TGCAGCGAAATGCTGGGGCAGGGAGCAAATTCTGGGGCCAACGTCCTGACTTTC.

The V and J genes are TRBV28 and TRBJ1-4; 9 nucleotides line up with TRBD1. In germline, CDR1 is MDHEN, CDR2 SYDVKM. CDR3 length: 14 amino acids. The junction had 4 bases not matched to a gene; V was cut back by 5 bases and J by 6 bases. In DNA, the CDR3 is TGTGCCAGCAGTGAACAGGGGGCTGATGAAAAACTGTTTTTT. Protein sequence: CASSEQGADEKLFF.

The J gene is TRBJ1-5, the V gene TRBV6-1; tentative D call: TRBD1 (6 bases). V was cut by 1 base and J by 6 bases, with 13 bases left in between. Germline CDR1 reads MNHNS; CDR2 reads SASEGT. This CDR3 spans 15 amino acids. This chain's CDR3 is CASSEVGGSFQPQHF. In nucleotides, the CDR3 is TGTGCCAGCAGTGAAGTAGGGGGTTCTTTTCAGCCCCAGCATTTT.

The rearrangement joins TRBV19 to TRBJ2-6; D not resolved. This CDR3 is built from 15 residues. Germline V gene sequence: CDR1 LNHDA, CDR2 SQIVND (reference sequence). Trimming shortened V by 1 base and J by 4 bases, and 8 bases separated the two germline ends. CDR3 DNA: TGTGCCAGTAGTATAGGGCAGTCGGGGGCCAACGTCCTGACTTTC. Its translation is CASSIGQSGANVLTF.

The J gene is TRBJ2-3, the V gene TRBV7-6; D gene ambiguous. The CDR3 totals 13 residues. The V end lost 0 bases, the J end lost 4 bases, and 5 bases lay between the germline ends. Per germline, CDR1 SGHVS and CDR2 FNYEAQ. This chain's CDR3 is CASSLAIPDTQYF. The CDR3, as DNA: TGTGCCAGCAGCTTAGCAATCCCAGATACGCAGTATTTT.

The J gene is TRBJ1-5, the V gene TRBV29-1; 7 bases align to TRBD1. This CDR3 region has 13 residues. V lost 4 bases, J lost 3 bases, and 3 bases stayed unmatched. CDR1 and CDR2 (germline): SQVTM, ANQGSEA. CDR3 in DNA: TGCAGCGTTGGACAGGGTTTCAATCAGCCCCAGCATTTT. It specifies CSVGQGFNQPQHF.

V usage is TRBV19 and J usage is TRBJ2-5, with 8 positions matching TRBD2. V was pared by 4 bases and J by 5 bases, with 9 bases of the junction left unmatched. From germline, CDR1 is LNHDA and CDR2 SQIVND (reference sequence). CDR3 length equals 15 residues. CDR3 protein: CASSKRTGGVETQYF. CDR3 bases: TGTGCCAGTAGTAAAAGAACGGGGGGGGTGGAGACCCAGTACTTC.